This entry is about one T cell receptor beta chain. This sample was taken from a study of cytomegalovirus exposure and HLA in healthy donors. Per the germline V gene, CDR1 is MDHEN and CDR2 is SYDVKM. With V trimmed by 6 bases and J by 8 bases, 14 bases remained unmatched. The CDR3 extends over 17 amino acids. The data were produced by immunoSEQ multiplex PCR, yet TCRdb's version contains in-frame clones alone and is incomplete. Found here are around 49,000 clones, about 93% of them singletons; the top ten hold approximately 8%. What was sequenced was PBMCs. This receptor was taken from a woman aged 18-29 years in good health and CMV-seropositive. The gene calls are TRBV28 and TRBJ2-2, with 11 bases aligning to TRBD1. CDR3: CASRRIGTGGRKGELFF. The CDR3 DNA is TGTGCCAGCAGAAGAATAGGGACAGGGGGACGAAAGGGGGAGCTGTTTTTT.